This T cell receptor beta chain was retrieved from a study of cytomegalovirus exposure and HLA in healthy donors. Overall study findings and caveats: There were several of the most significant clusters that appeared linked to common viral pathogens in a later analysis. Later analysis identified a missense DCLRE1C variant that was linked to TCR beta V- and J-gene trimming. Some V segments, including TRBV6-2 and TRBV6-3, were excluded as indistinguishable.

A word on this clone: Its antigen is not identified.

At the time of sampling, donors were nominally healthy, though unrecorded immune exposures were likely. The PCR used 60 Vbeta and 13 Jbeta primers. Assay used: immunoSEQ multiplex PCR; TCRdb lists only in-frame clones, some missing. The data hold about 200,000 clones, with 80% to 85% observed a single time. This CDR3 region has 11 residues. V was cut by 3 bases and J by 4 bases, with 6 bases left in between. Germline V gives CDR1 GTSNPN, CDR2 SVGIG (reference sequence). The source material was PBMCs. This chain uses TRBV30 with TRBJ2-5; D call uncertain. This receptor was taken from a middle-aged woman in good health and CMV-seronegative. The CDR3: CAWRAGETQYF. CDR3 sequence (DNA): TGTGCCTGGAGAGCCGGAGAGACCCAGTACTTC.